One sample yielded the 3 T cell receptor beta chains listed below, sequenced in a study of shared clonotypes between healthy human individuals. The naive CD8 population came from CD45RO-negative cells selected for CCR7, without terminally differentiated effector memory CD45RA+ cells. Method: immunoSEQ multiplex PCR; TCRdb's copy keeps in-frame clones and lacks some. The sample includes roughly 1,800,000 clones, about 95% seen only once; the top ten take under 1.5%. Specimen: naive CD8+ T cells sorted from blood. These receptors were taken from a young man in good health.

The CDR3 sequence is CASSLNNSPLHF. In DNA, the CDR3 is TGTGCCAGCAGTTTAAATAATTCACCCCTCCACTTT. The genes are TRBV27 and TRBJ1-6; D is undetermined. In germline, CDR1 is MNHEY, CDR2 SMNVEV (reference sequence). V gave up 2 bases and J gave up 5 bases, with 1 base separating them. The CDR3 has 12 residues.

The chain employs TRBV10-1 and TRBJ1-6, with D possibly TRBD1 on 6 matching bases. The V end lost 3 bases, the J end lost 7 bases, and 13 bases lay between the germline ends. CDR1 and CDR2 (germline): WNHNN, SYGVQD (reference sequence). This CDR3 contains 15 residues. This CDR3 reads CASSESAGENSPLHF. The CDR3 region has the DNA TGCGCCAGCAGTGAATCGGCAGGGGAAAATTCACCCCTCCACTTT.

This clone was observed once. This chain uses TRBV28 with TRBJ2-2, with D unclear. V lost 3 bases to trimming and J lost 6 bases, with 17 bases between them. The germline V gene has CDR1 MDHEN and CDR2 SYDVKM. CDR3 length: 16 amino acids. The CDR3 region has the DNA TGTGCCAGCAGTTTCGTATTCCCTAATGTCCCCGGGGAGCTGTTTTTT. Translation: CASSFVFPNVPGELFF.